Below are 4 T cell receptor beta chains sequenced from a single sample in a study of shared clonotypes between healthy human individuals. Generated by immunoSEQ multiplex PCR, the TCRdb table keeps only in-frame clones and is missing some. The sample holds some 1,100,000 clones, approximately 78% seen once. The material sequenced was memory CD4+ T cells from PBMCs. Subset: CD45RA-negative fraction. All receptors come from a young man in good health. Some clones in this sample may be carry-over from other donors' samples.

The chain links TRBV5-4 to TRBJ2-1; 7 nucleotides match TRBD2. Trimming removed 1 base from V and 0 bases from J; junction bases left unmatched: 4. Looked up from germline, CDR1 is SGHNT and CDR2 is YYREEE (reference sequence). This CDR3 comprises 16 residues. The CDR3 spells CASSLREGSSYNEQFF. The CDR3 DNA sequence: TGTGCCAGCAGCTTGAGGGAGGGGAGCTCCTACAATGAGCAGTTCTTC.

As to this clone: This may stem from a read error, because a much larger clone lies one nucleotide away. The chain has TRBV6-6 and TRBJ2-2; 8 bases line up with TRBD2. The length of the CDR3 is 15 residues. V shed 4 bases, J shed 0 bases, and the junction held 1 base outside the gene matches. The germline V gene has CDR1 MNHNY and CDR2 SVGAGI (reference sequence). The CDR3 reads CASSLLAANTGELFF. Written as DNA, the CDR3 is TGTGCCAGCAGTTTACTAGCGGCGAACACCGGGGAGCTGTTTTTT.

This clone was recorded once. The chain uses TRBV19 and TRBJ2-7, with D unclear. The germline V gene has CDR1 LNHDA and CDR2 SQIVND (reference sequence). This CDR3 is built from 14 residues. Deletions cut 6 bases from V and 4 bases from J, with 16 bases between. The DNA of the CDR3 is TGTGCCAGTAGGGGTTTAGGTGTGGATTACGAGCAGTACTTC. Protein product: CASRGLGVDYEQYF.

This chain uses TRBV5-4 with TRBJ1-6; D is possibly TRBD1 (6 bases). Per germline, CDR1 SGHNT and CDR2 YYREEE (reference sequence). Trimming pared 3 bases from V and 0 bases from J, leaving 13 bases between. The CDR3 consists of 17 residues. CDR3 in DNA: TGTGCCAGCAGCTCCGGGACACATAGCTCCTATAATTCACCCCTCCACTTT. It specifies CASSSGTHSSYNSPLHF.